This entry lists 11 T cell receptor beta chains sequenced from one sample in a study of siplizumab effects on memory and regulatory T cells. The data were produced by immunoSEQ multiplex PCR, yet TCRdb's version contains in-frame clones alone and is incomplete. This sample yields some 62,000 clones, of which less than 80% are seen a single time; 0.35% to 0.5% belongs to the top ten. Sequencing was performed on memory CD4+ T cells sorted from blood. The receptor set was obtained from a human donor in good health.

This chain joins TRBV11-2 and TRBJ1-1, with D uncertain. The V gene lost 6 bases and the J gene lost 5 bases, with 13 bases spanning the gap. The germline V gene encodes CDR1 SGHAT and CDR2 FQNNGV. The CDR3 sequence is 13 residues long. In DNA form, the CDR3 reads TGTGCCAGCAGTACCCAACGAGGGACTGAAGCTTTCTTT. Translated: CASSTQRGTEAFF.

CDR3 sequence reads: CASSLGDGGSYGYTF. DNA for the CDR3: TGCGCCAGCAGCTTAGGCGACGGAGGGTCCTATGGCTACACCTTC. This chain joins TRBV5-1 and TRBJ1-2; D remains unclear. Germline CDR1 reads SGHRS; CDR2 reads YFSETQ. The germline V and J ends were trimmed by 2 bases and 4 bases, with 15 bases remaining between them. The CDR3 covers 15 residues.

This sequence joins TRBV11-2 and TRBJ1-2; D not resolved. The CDR3 length is 14 residues. Trimming left V 5 bases short and J 2 bases short, with 12 bases between. Germline CDR1 SGHAT, CDR2 FQNNGV. This CDR3 reads CASSDGGRNYGYTF. The CDR3 region has the DNA TGTGCCAGCAGCGACGGCGGGCGCAACTATGGCTACACCTTC.

The rearrangement joins TRBV6-4 to TRBJ2-6; D unclear. The CDR3 spans 15 residues. V lost 0 bases and J 1 base, leaving 4 bases between the germline ends. From germline, CDR1 is MRHNA and CDR2 SNTAGT. In DNA, the CDR3 is TGTGCCAGCAGTGACTCGACATCTGGGGCCAACGTCCTGACTTTC. It encodes CASSDSTSGANVLTF.

The V gene is TRBV5-8, the J gene TRBJ1-1; D remains unclear. Per germline, CDR1 SGHTS and CDR2 YDEGEE. The CDR3 has 11 amino acids. V was shortened by 0 bases and J by 3 bases, with 0 bases between the two germline ends. This CDR3 reads CASSLDTEAFF. The CDR3 nucleotides are TGTGCCAGCAGCTTGGACACTGAAGCTTTCTTT.

The J gene is TRBJ1-5, the V gene TRBV28; D gene ambiguous. CDR1 is MDHEN, CDR2 SYDVKM, per germline. The CDR3 has 12 amino acids. V was clipped by 6 bases and J by 3 bases, with 6 bases between them. CDR3 protein: CASRGANQPQHF. The CDR3 coding sequence is TGTGCCAGCAGGGGCGCCAATCAGCCCCAGCATTTT.

The chain recombines TRBV30 with TRBJ1-5; 9 bases match TRBD1. The germline V gene encodes CDR1 GTSNPN and CDR2 SVGIG (reference sequence). CDR3 length equals 13 residues. The junction had 5 bases not matched to a gene; V was cut back by 5 bases and J by 6 bases. CDR3 sequence (DNA): TGTGCCTGGGGAGGACAGGGGCGTCAGCCCCAGCATTTT. It translates to CAWGGQGRQPQHF.

J is TRBJ2-1 and V is TRBV6-6; 13 bases match TRBD2. The CDR3 runs 15 residues. The V gene's germline CDR1 is MNHNY and CDR2 SVGAGI (reference sequence). With 5 bases clipped from V and 8 bases from J, the junction kept 6 bases outside the gene matches. CDR3 nucleotides: TGTGCCAGCAGTAAGACTAGCGGGGGGCTTTATGAGCAGTTCTTC. It translates to CASSKTSGGLYEQFF.

The rearrangement joins TRBV5-1 to TRBJ1-1, with D tentatively TRBD1 (6 bases). V was trimmed by 5 bases and J by 9 bases, leaving 14 bases between them. This CDR3 has 12 residues. Per germline, CDR1 SGHRS and CDR2 YFSETQ. CDR3 residues: CASRVGGSKAFF. The CDR3 DNA is TGCGCCAGCAGGGTAGGGGGTAGTAAAGCTTTCTTT.

V gene TRBV27 combines with J gene TRBJ1-4; D uncertain. Germline V gene data show CDR1 as MNHEY and CDR2 as SMNVEV (reference sequence). V dropped 3 bases and J dropped 9 bases, with 8 bases sitting between them. The CDR3 is 12 residues long. CDR3 DNA sequence: TGTGCCAGCAGTTTGGAGGGTAAAAAACTGTTTTTT. It yields the protein CASSLEGKKLFF.

This chain connects TRBV6-6 to TRBJ1-1, with TRBD1 as a possible D gene (5 bases). This CDR3 region has 14 residues. V was shortened by 2 bases and J by 1 base, with 8 bases between the two germline ends. Germline V CDR1 and CDR2: MNHNY, SVGAGI (reference sequence). CDR3: CASSYGGRNTEAFF. In DNA form, the CDR3 reads TGTGCCAGCAGTTACGGGGGGAGGAACACTGAAGCTTTCTTT.